This is a list of T cell receptor beta chains from one sample in a study of shared clonotypes between healthy human individuals. This table comes from immunoSEQ multiplex PCR, and its TCRdb copy is limited to in-frame clones, with some not included. The sample holds a few hundred thousand clones; about 96% are singletons and the top ten take 0.057%. The specimen was naive CD4+ T cells sorted from blood. The receptors derive from a woman in her twenties or thirties in good health. CDR3s include the opening cysteine and the closing phenylalanine or tryptophan. The D gene is left open where the match is weak. Size is omitted from some rows. Given values are once, few, many or a class for expanded clones.

v_call	clone_size	j_call	d_call	cdr3_nt	cdr3_aa
TRBV18	.	TRBJ2-5	TRBD2	TGTGCCAGCTCACCACGACCTAGCGGTCAAGAGACCCAGTACTTC	CASSPRPSGQETQYF
TRBV21-1	.	TRBJ1-1	.	TGTGCCAGCAGCGGACGACAGGAAAACACTGAAGCTTTCTTT	CASSGRQENTEAFF
TRBV5-1	.	TRBJ1-1	.	TGCGCCAGCAGCTTGTCTGGGGATAACACTGAAGCTTTCTTT	CASSLSGDNTEAFF
TRBV2	.	TRBJ2-7	.	TGTGCCAGCACAGGACTCAGCTACGAGCAGTACTTC	CASTGLSYEQYF
TRBV7-8	.	TRBJ2-2	.	TGTGCCAGCAGCTTAGTGCGGAACACCGGGGAGCTGTTTTTT	CASSLVRNTGELFF
TRBV6-6	.	TRBJ2-7	.	TGTGCCAGCAGCGTCGAAAGGGGCGGAATCCCCTACGAGCAGTACTTC	CASSVERGGIPYEQYF
TRBV10-1	.	TRBJ2-1	.	TGCGCCAGCATGAAGGGGGAGAACAATGAGCAGTTCTTC	CASMKGENNEQFF
TRBV19	.	TRBJ2-7	.	TGTGCCAGTAGTTCTGACTTCTATCAGTCCGAGCAGTACTTC	CASSSDFYQSEQYF
TRBV19	.	TRBJ2-5	.	TGTGCCAGTAGTATAGAACCGGGGGCGCTGGAGACCCAGTACTTC	CASSIEPGALETQYF
TRBV18	.	TRBJ2-1	TRBD2	TGTGCCAGCTCACCACCAAGCGGGACGGGGAATGAGCAGTTCTTC	CASSPPSGTGNEQFF
TRBV27	.	TRBJ1-2	TRBD1	TGTGCCAGCAGTTCACCCCGGACAGGGCGGAACTATGGCTACACCTTC	CASSSPRTGRNYGYTF
TRBV5-5	.	TRBJ1-3	TRBD1	TGTGCCAGCAGCGGTACAGGGGGTCGGTATTTT	CASSGTGGRYF
TRBV5-4	.	TRBJ2-3	TRBD1	TGTGCCAGCAGCACCAGACAGGGGGACTCCACAGATACGCAGTATTTT	CASSTRQGDSTDTQYF
TRBV6-5	.	TRBJ1-5	.	TGTGCCAGCAGTCAAAATAGCAATCAGCCCCAGCATTTT	CASSQNSNQPQHF
TRBV7-6	.	TRBJ2-7	TRBD1	TGTGCCAGCAGCTTAGGATTCGGGGACAGGGCAGTCTACGAGCAGTACTTC	CASSLGFGDRAVYEQYF
TRBV10-2	.	TRBJ2-2	TRBD2	TGCGCCAGCCTGGGGACTAGTAGCACCGGGGAGCTGTTTTTT	CASLGTSSTGELFF
TRBV5-8	.	TRBJ2-5	.	TGTGCCAGCAGAACGGCGGGCTCCCCGCCCCACAAACAGACCCAGTACTTC	CASRTAGSPPHKQTQYF
TRBV7-9	.	TRBJ1-4	.	TGTGCCAGCAGCTTAGGCGGCAGGGGCGGGGCTAATGAAAAACTGTTTTTT	CASSLGGRGGANEKLFF
TRBV15	.	TRBJ2-6	.	TGTGCCACCAGGGAAAACGTCCTGGGCAGTCCTGGGGCCAACGTCCTGACTTTC	CATRENVLGSPGANVLTF
TRBV5-1	.	TRBJ2-7	.	TGCGCCAGCAGCTTGTCGCTGGCGAGCTACGAGCAGTACTTC	CASSLSLASYEQYF
TRBV7-6	.	TRBJ2-1	TRBD2	TGTGCCAGCAGCCGCGTCCCCTTGAGTTTAGGGAGGGGATCCAATGAGCAGTTCTTC	CASSRVPLSLGRGSNEQFF
TRBV6-1	.	TRBJ2-7	TRBD1	TGTGCCAGCAGGGCAGGGGGCTTCTACGAGCAGTACTTC	CASRAGGFYEQYF
TRBV9	.	TRBJ2-5	.	TGTGCCAGCAGCGTTTCGGCAGGCGAACAGACCCAGTACTTC	CASSVSAGEQTQYF
TRBV29-1	.	TRBJ1-1	.	TGCAGCTGTCGTGGGGGGCGAGGCACTGAAGCTTTCTTT	CSCRGGRGTEAFF
TRBV15	.	TRBJ2-1	TRBD2	TGTGCCACCAGCAGAGCTTTAAGGACTAGCATCGATGAGCAGTTCTTC	CATSRALRTSIDEQFF
TRBV19	.	TRBJ1-5	.	TGTGCCAGTAGTCTACAGGGCTCAGACCAGCCCCAGCATTTT	CASSLQGSDQPQHF
TRBV7-9	.	TRBJ2-7	.	TGTGCCAGCAGCTCCCGGAGATACGAGCAGTACTTC	CASSSRRYEQYF
TRBV2	.	TRBJ2-5	.	TGTGCCAGCAGGACGGCATTAGTAGAGACCCAGTACTTC	CASRTALVETQYF
TRBV5-1	.	TRBJ1-4	TRBD1	TGCGCCAGCAGCTTAAATACCCCGGGACAGGGAGGGGAGGAAAAACTGTTTTTT	CASSLNTPGQGGEEKLFF
TRBV5-1	.	TRBJ2-3	.	TGCGCCAGCAGCCGCCATAGCACAGATACGCAGTATTTT	CASSRHSTDTQYF
TRBV6-1	.	TRBJ1-5	.	TGTGCCAGCAGCCCCAGATCGGTAGGTCGGCAGCCCCAGCATTTT	CASSPRSVGRQPQHF
TRBV29-1	.	TRBJ1-4	.	TGCAGCGTGGCGAGGGATAATGAAAAACTGTTTTTT	CSVARDNEKLFF
TRBV27	.	TRBJ2-5	TRBD2	TGTGCCAGCAGCCAACAGCTAGCGGGAGGGCTTAAGGAGACCCAGTACTTC	CASSQQLAGGLKETQYF
TRBV29-1	.	TRBJ2-1	.	TGCAGCGTTGAAGGGTCCGCGCGGGGTAGTGGTGAGCAGTTCTTC	CSVEGSARGSGEQFF
TRBV2	.	TRBJ2-5	TRBD1	TGTGCCAGCAGTGAGGGGGACAGAAAAGAGACCCAGTACTTC	CASSEGDRKETQYF
TRBV6-1	.	TRBJ2-7	.	TGTGCCAGCAGGGGCTACGAGCAGTACTTC	CASRGYEQYF
TRBV5-1	.	TRBJ2-7	TRBD1	TGCGCCAGCAGGACGGGGACAGGGGGCGTTTACGAGCAGTACTTC	CASRTGTGGVYEQYF
TRBV28	.	TRBJ2-7	.	TGTGCCAGCAGTTTAGCTCTGGGGATCTACGAGCAGTACTTC	CASSLALGIYEQYF
TRBV6-5	.	TRBJ2-3	.	TGTGCCAGCCGGTTGACACCCCAATCCACAGATACGCAGTATTTT	CASRLTPQSTDTQYF
TRBV6-5	.	TRBJ1-2	.	TGTGCCAGCAGTTACTCCGTACTCTCCTATGGCTACACCTTC	CASSYSVLSYGYTF
TRBV19	few	TRBJ1-2	.	TGTGCCAGTAGTCCCCGGCCCGCCGGTGGCTACACCTTC	CASSPRPAGGYTF
TRBV5-1	.	TRBJ2-3	TRBD2	TGCGCCAGCGAGCGGGGGAACACAGATACGCAGTATTTT	CASERGNTDTQYF
TRBV29-1	once	TRBJ2-7	.	TGCAGCGTTGTGGGACCGGCTTACGAGCAGTACTTC	CSVVGPAYEQYF
TRBV28	.	TRBJ2-1	.	TGTGCCAGCAGTTTAGGATGGGGGAGTCGGGGGACGAGCTCCTACAATGAGCAGTTCTTC	CASSLGWGSRGTSSYNEQFF
TRBV6-5	.	TRBJ1-6	TRBD1	TGTGCCAGCAGTGGACAGGGAAATTCACCCCTCCACTTT	CASSGQGNSPLHF
TRBV15	.	TRBJ2-2	.	TGTGCCACCAGCAGTAGAAGGGGTCAGGCCGGGGAGCTGTTTTTT	CATSSRRGQAGELFF
TRBV2	.	TRBJ2-3	TRBD2	TGTGCCAGCAGTGAAGCGAGGAAGGTCGATATAGCGGGAGGAACAGATACGCAGTATTTT	CASSEARKVDIAGGTDTQYF
TRBV5-1	.	TRBJ1-4	TRBD1	TGCGCCAGCAGCCCCCAGGGACAGGGTGGGGAAAAACTGTTTTTT	CASSPQGQGGEKLFF
TRBV28	.	TRBJ2-7	TRBD1	TGTGCCAGCCGGACAGGATCCTACGAGCAGTACTTC	CASRTGSYEQYF
TRBV28	.	TRBJ2-7	TRBD1	TGTGCCAGCAGCGGGACAGGGGAGTCCTACGAGCAGTACTTC	CASSGTGESYEQYF